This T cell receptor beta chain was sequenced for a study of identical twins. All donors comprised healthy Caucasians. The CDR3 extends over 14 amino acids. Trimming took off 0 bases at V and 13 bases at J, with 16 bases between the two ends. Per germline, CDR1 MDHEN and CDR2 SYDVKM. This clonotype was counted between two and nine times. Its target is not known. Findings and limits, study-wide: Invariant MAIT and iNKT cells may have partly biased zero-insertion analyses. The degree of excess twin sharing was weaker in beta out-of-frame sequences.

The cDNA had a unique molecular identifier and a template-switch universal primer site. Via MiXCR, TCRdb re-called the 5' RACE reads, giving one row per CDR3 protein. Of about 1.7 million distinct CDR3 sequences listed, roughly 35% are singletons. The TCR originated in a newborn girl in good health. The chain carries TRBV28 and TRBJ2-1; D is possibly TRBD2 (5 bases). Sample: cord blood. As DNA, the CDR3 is TGTGCCAGCAGTTTATGGCTAGGAGGAGAGACCCAGTTCTTC. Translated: CASSLWLGGETQFF.